One sample yielded the 18 T cell receptor beta chains listed below, sequenced in a study of technical replicates of blood from several donors. This table comes from immunoSEQ multiplex PCR, and its TCRdb copy is limited to in-frame clones, with some not included. The table records 70,000 to 90,000 clones, 90% to 95% of them present only once. Sequenced sample: T cells isolated from PBMCs. These receptors were obtained from a human donor in good health.

Remarks on this clone: Germline and junction disagree at one end, which may indicate a read error. The chain couples TRBV5-6 to TRBJ2-1, with no clear D. Germline values: CDR1 SGHDT, CDR2 YYEEEE. This CDR3 region has 12 residues. This chain's CDR3 is CASSLAGAILVF. CDR3 DNA: TGTGCCAGCAGCTTGGCCGGTGCTATTTTGGTCTTC.

The chain links TRBV4-1 to TRBJ2-1; TRBD2 matches 15 bases. CDR1 is MGHRA, CDR2 YSYEKL, per germline. CDR3 length: 15 residues. The ends lost 1 base at V and 13 bases at J; junction bases unmatched: 5. This CDR3 is CASSQGTSGRAPQFF. The CDR3, as DNA: TGCGCCAGCAGCCAAGGGACTAGCGGGAGGGCGCCCCAGTTCTTC.

A single count supports this clone. This rearrangement joins TRBV6-5 to TRBJ2-7, with 7 positions matching TRBD1. V lost 0 bases and J lost 3; bases outside the gene matches: 2. Germline CDR1 MNHEY, CDR2 SVGAGI. The CDR3 covers 14 residues. CDR3 DNA sequence: TGTGCCAGCAGTTACTCGAACAGGGGCTACGAGCAGTACTTC. Its protein product is CASSYSNRGYEQYF.

This chain joins TRBV4-2 and TRBJ2-3; the match to TRBD2 covers 7 bases. Germline V gene sequence: CDR1 LGHNA, CDR2 YNFKEQ. The CDR3 has 21 residues. The ends lost 2 bases at V and 1 base at J; junction bases unmatched: 21. This CDR3 reads CASSQTMAGLVEKIGTDTQYF. DNA of the CDR3: TGTGCCAGCAGCCAAACTATGGCCGGACTAGTGGAGAAGATCGGCACAGATACGCAGTATTTT.

CDR3 sequence: CASSTLAGGPLYEQYF. CDR3 nucleotides: TGTGCCAGCAGCACACTAGCGGGAGGACCCTTGTACGAGCAGTACTTC. The rearrangement uses TRBV28 and TRBJ2-7, with 12 bases aligning to TRBD2. Germline V lookup: CDR1 MDHEN, CDR2 SYDVKM. The CDR3 consists of 16 residues. The junction had 10 bases not matched to a gene; V was cut back by 6 bases and J by 4 bases.

J is TRBJ1-2 and V is TRBV30, with a possible D match to TRBD1 (5 bases). V was cut by 4 bases and J by 8 bases, with 29 bases left in between. Germline V gives CDR1 GTSNPN, CDR2 SVGIG (reference sequence). The CDR3 consists of 17 residues. Here the CDR3 reads CAWTRWWQGPKAPGYTF. The CDR3 DNA sequence: TGTGCCTGGACTAGGTGGTGGCAGGGCCCCAAAGCGCCCGGCTACACCTTC.

The chain uses TRBV5-1 and TRBJ2-2; D uncertain. The CDR3 runs to 12 residues. The V end was cut by 4 bases, the J end by 1 base, with 2 bases between. The germline V gene encodes CDR1 SGHRS and CDR2 YFSETQ. CDR3 sequence reads: CASSLNTGELFF. CDR3 DNA: TGCGCCAGCAGCCTGAACACCGGGGAGCTGTTTTTT. Full variable domain (outside the CDR3, taken from reference TRBV5-1 and TRBJ2-2): KAGVTQTPRYLIKTRGQQVTLSCSPISGHRSVSWYQQTPGQGLQFLFEYFSETQRNKGNFPGRFSGRQFSNSRSEMNVSTLELGDSALYLCASSLNTGELFFGEGSRLTVL.

This sequence joins TRBV11-3 and TRBJ2-7; 7 bases are shared with TRBD2. The germline V gene has CDR1 SGHNT and CDR2 YENEEA. The CDR3 loop spans 15 amino acids. Trimming took 4 bases from V and 3 from J; bases not matched to a gene: 9. CDR3: CASSSGGSGNYEQYF. Here the CDR3 DNA reads TGTGCCAGCAGCTCGGGAGGATCCGGGAACTACGAGCAGTACTTC.

The rearrangement uses TRBV6-5 and TRBJ2-3; TRBD2 matches 7 bases. Per germline, CDR1 MNHEY and CDR2 SVGAGI. This CDR3 is built from 15 residues. The V gene end was trimmed by 3 bases and the J gene end by 0 bases; junction bases not matched to a gene: 3. The CDR3 nucleotides are TGTGCCAGCAGTTATCGGCGGGGGAGCACAGATACGCAGTATTTT. Its translation is CASSYRRGSTDTQYF.

This clone was counted a single time. This rearrangement joins TRBV4-1 to TRBJ2-1, with D possibly being TRBD2 (6 bases). This CDR3 has 15 amino acids. With 4 bases removed from V and 1 base from J, the gap between germline ends came to 11 bases. Germline V gives CDR1 MGHRA, CDR2 YSYEKL. The chain's CDR3 is CASSPRDSSYNEQFF. The DNA for the CDR3 is TGCGCCAGCAGCCCCCGGGACTCGTCCTACAATGAGCAGTTCTTC.

The chain couples TRBV6-1 to TRBJ2-1, with D perhaps matching TRBD2 (5 bases). The CDR3 extends over 14 amino acids. The V gene lost 4 bases and the J gene lost 12 bases, with 19 bases spanning the gap. The V gene's germline CDR1 is MNHNS and CDR2 SASEGT. CDR3 protein: CASSVVATLSGQFF. The CDR3 nucleotides are TGTGCCAGCAGTGTGGTAGCGACCCTCAGCGGGCAGTTCTTC.

The rearrangement joins TRBV5-1 to TRBJ2-7, with a possible D match to TRBD2 (6 bases). Germline V lookup: CDR1 SGHRS, CDR2 YFSETQ. V dropped 2 bases and J dropped 5 bases, with 14 bases sitting between them. The CDR3 has 14 residues. CDR3 sequence reads: CASSLYTTSNEQYF. DNA of the CDR3: TGCGCCAGCAGCTTATATACGACTAGTAACGAGCAGTACTTC.

CDR3 sequence reads: CASREAGVYEQYF. DNA of the CDR3: TGCGCCAGCAGGGAAGCGGGGGTGTACGAGCAGTACTTC. This chain connects TRBV10-2 to TRBJ2-7, with 8 bases identical to TRBD2. The J segment lost 4 bases and the V segment lost 6 bases, leaving 5 bases of the junction unmatched. This CDR3 spans 13 amino acids. CDR1 is WSHSY and CDR2 is SAAADI in the germline V gene.

The chain has TRBV5-1 and TRBJ2-1; TRBD2 agrees at 8 bases. The germline CDR1 and CDR2 sequences are SGHRS and YFSETQ. V lost 4 bases and J lost 9; bases outside the gene matches: 15. This CDR3 region has 16 residues. The CDR3: CASSPDGRGGEGEQFF. DNA for the CDR3: TGCGCCAGCAGCCCGGACGGGAGGGGGGGCGAGGGTGAGCAGTTCTTC.

The chain uses TRBV7-9 and TRBJ2-5; TRBD2 matches at 9 bases. The trim removed 3 bases at V and 4 bases at J, leaving 9 bases unmatched. CDR3 size: 16 residues. CDR1 and CDR2 (germline): SEHNR, FQNEAQ (reference sequence). The CDR3 region has the DNA TGTGCCAGCAGCTTCGGTAGCGGGAGTTTCGTAGAGACCCAGTACTTC. Its translation: CASSFGSGSFVETQYF.

The chain employs TRBV11-3 and TRBJ2-3; the D gene is possibly TRBD2 (7 bases). Between the trimmed V and J ends, which lost 5 bases and 3 bases, there was a span of 21 bases. The CDR3 consists of 17 residues. The germline V gene encodes CDR1 SGHNT and CDR2 YENEEA. The CDR3 DNA follows: TGTGCCAGCAGCCCCATGGGGAGGGGGGTAGAGACAGATACGCAGTATTTT. Its translation is CASSPMGRGVETDTQYF.

The chain is built from TRBV6-5 and TRBJ1-3; D is ambiguous. The CDR3 length is 15 residues. The germline V gene has CDR1 MNHEY and CDR2 SVGAGI. The V gene lost 10 bases and the J gene lost 0 bases, with 16 bases spanning the gap. Written as DNA, the CDR3 is TGTGCCACCCGAATCGGCAGGCACTCTGGAAACACCATATATTTT. It codes for CATRIGRHSGNTIYF.

The chain carries TRBV18 and TRBJ1-2; no clear D gene. CDR1 and CDR2 (germline): KGHSH, LQKENI. Trimming cost V 5 bases and J 2 bases, with 9 bases left between them. The CDR3 is made up of 13 amino acids. The CDR3 bases are TGTGCCAGCTCATCGACGGAGAACTATGGCTACACCTTC. Protein product: CASSSTENYGYTF. Supplemented by reference TRBV18 and TRBJ1-2, the full variable domain reads NAGVMQNPRHLVRRRGQEARLRCSPMKGHSHVYWYRQLPEEGLKFMVYLQKENIIDESGMPKERFSAEFPKEGPSILRIQQVVRGDSAAYFCASSSTENYGYTFGSGTRLTVV.